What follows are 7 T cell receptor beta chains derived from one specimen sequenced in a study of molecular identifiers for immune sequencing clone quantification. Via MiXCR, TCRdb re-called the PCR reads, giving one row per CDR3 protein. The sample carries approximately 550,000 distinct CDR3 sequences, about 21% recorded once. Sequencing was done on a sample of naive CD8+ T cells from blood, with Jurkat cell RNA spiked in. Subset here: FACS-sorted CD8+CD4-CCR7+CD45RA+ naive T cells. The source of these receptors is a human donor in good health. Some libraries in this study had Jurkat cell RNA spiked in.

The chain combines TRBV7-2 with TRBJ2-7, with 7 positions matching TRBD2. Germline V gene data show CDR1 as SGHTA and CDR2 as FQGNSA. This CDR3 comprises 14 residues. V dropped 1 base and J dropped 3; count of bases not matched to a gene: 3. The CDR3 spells CASSLGGGVYEQYF. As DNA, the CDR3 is TGTGCCAGCAGCTTAGGGGGAGGGGTCTACGAGCAGTACTTC.

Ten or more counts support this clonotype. CDR3 loop: CAVTGPLSGNTIYF. In DNA, the CDR3 is TGTGCCGTCACCGGGCCGCTTTCTGGAAACACCATATATTTT. The rearrangement uses TRBV6-1 and TRBJ1-3; D gene uncertain. The germline V and J ends were trimmed by 11 bases and 1 base, with 15 bases remaining between them. The germline V gene has CDR1 MNHNS and CDR2 SASEGT. The CDR3 sequence is 14 residues long.

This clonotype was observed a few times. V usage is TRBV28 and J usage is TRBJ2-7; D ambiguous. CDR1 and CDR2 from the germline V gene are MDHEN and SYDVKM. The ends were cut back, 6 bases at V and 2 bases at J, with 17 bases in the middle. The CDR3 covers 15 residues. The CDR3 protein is CASSQTLGITYEQYF. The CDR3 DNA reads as TGTGCCAGCAGCCAAACGCTGGGAATAACCTACGAGCAGTACTTC.

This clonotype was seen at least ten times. CDR3 protein: CAWSGQGNQPQHF. For the CDR3, the DNA is TGTGCCTGGAGTGGACAAGGCAATCAGCCCCAGCATTTT. This chain connects TRBV30 to TRBJ1-5; D is unclear. In germline, CDR1 is GTSNPN, CDR2 SVGIG (reference sequence). CDR3 size: 13 residues. Trimming cost V 1 base and J 2 bases, with 6 bases left between them.

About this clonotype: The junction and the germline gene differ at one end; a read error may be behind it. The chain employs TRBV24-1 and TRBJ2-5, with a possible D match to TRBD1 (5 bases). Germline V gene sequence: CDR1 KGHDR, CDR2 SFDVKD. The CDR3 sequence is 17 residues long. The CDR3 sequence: CATSDFGAGRSQEIQYF. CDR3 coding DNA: TGTGCCACCAGTGATTTTGGGGCAGGACGCTCTCAAGAGATCCAGTACTTC.

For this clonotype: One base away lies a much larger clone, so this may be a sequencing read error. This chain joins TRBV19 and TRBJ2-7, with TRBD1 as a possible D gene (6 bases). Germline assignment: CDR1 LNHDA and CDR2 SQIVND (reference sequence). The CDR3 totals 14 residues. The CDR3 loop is CASSTRTADYGQYF. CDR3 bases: TGTGCCAGTAGTACCCGGACAGCAGACTACGGGCAGTACTTC.

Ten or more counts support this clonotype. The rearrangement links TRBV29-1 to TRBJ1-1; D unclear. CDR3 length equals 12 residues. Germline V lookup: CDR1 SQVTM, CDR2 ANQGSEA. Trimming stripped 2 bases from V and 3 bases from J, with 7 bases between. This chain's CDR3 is CSVEIGDTEAFF. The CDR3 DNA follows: TGCAGCGTTGAAATTGGGGACACTGAAGCTTTCTTT.